This T cell receptor beta chain came from a study of blood T cells in healthy people across ages. Details on this clonotype: The antigen is unknown.

The use of a sample-barcoded 5' primer and a J-beta primer mix characterized a second PCR of roughly 6 to 11 cycles. Every cDNA was tagged by a template-switch adaptor with 12 random nucleotides. TCRdb recomputed calls from the 5' RACE reads with MiXCR, one row per CDR3 protein. Of over 1,500,000 distinct CDR3 sequences listed, about two fifths are singletons. Study observations and caveats: Among T cells, TCR beta diversity per million cells dropped roughly linearly as age rose.

Collection of ten milliliters of peripheral blood was performed for each donor. Total RNA, at least 6 micrograms per sample, came from PBMCs. There are 12 residues in the CDR3. Germline V gene sequence: CDR1 MDHEN, CDR2 SYDVKM. Deletions cut 6 bases from V and 5 bases from J, with 10 bases between. The J gene is TRBJ1-2, the V gene TRBV28; a weak D match, TRBD1 (5 bases). Sequenced: blood. This sequence was found in a human donor in good health. The CDR3 DNA reads as TGTGCCAGCAGGGGGGACGGGTATGGCTACACCTTC. It is translated as CASRGDGYGYTF.